This T cell receptor beta chain originates from a study of T cells in Graves' hyperthyroidism and ophthalmopathy. What was amplified from RNA transcripts were TCR beta CDR3 regions. The TCR CDR3 was amplified in a first-round RT-PCR using the HTBI primer set. A single record per CDR3 protein comes from TCRdb applying MiXCR to the multiplex PCR reads. The sample has around 690,000 distinct CDR3 sequences, roughly a sixth seen once. The table lists this clonotype with a few counts. Patients were excluded because of uncontrolled infection, other autoimmune disease, pregnancy or lactation. PBMCs stemmed from about 9.7 ml fresh peripheral blood. The CDR3 is 16 amino acids. The germline CDR1 and CDR2 sequences are SGHRS and YFSETQ. V dropped 0 bases and J dropped 4 bases, with 14 bases sitting between them.

The chain has TRBV5-1 and TRBJ2-1, with D possibly TRBD1 on 5 matching bases. Sequenced: blood. This receptor was obtained from a man between 45 and 60 years old with Graves' hyperthyroidism. The CDR3 DNA reads as TGCGCCAGCAGCTTGGTCATGGGGCTTTTTTACAATGAGCAGTTCTTC. This gives the protein CASSLVMGLFYNEQFF.